A single sample is the source of the 18 T cell receptor beta chains below, sequenced in a study of beta chain features in type 1 diabetes. Every bit of the isolated RNA underwent reverse transcription, so sequencing read expressed TCRB transcripts. Sequenced by immunoSEQ multiplex PCR; TCRdb stores in-frame clones only, minus some. The data show roughly 400,000 clones, with approximately 15% seen just once and approximately 0.02% held by the top ten. Material for sequencing was naive CD4+ T cells from blood. Every receptor here comes from a woman under 30 in good health.

This chain links TRBV30 with TRBJ1-5; 7 bases match TRBD1. Germline CDR1 GTSNPN, CDR2 SVGIG (reference sequence). J was trimmed by 4 bases and V by 1 base; bases with no gene match: 4. The CDR3 loop spans 14 amino acids. The CDR3 DNA reads TGTGCCTGGAGTGCGGGACAGCAGAATCAGCCCCAGCATTTT. Translating gives CAWSAGQQNQPQHF.

The genes are TRBV9 and TRBJ1-5, with D perhaps matching TRBD1 (5 bases). In germline, CDR1 is SGDLS, CDR2 YYNGEE. CDR3 length: 13 residues. V dropped 0 bases and J dropped 4 bases, with 5 bases sitting between them. CDR3 DNA sequence: TGTGCCAGCAGCGTAGGACAGAATCAGCCCCAGCATTTT. Amino acid sequence: CASSVGQNQPQHF.

This clone has only a few counts. The chain uses TRBV7-9 and TRBJ1-1, with D hard to call. V gave up 10 bases and J gave up 10 bases, with 19 bases separating them. This CDR3 has 12 amino acids. Germline V gene lookup returns CDR1 SEHNR and CDR2 FQNEAQ (reference sequence). As DNA, the CDR3 is TGTGCCACCTTCAGAAGGTACGGCGGAGCTTTCTTT. Encoded protein: CATFRRYGGAFF.

J is TRBJ2-1 and V is TRBV9; D gene uncertain. Germline V gene lookup returns CDR1 SGDLS and CDR2 YYNGEE. The V and J ends lost 0 bases and 5 bases respectively, with 9 bases between them. The CDR3 length is 14 residues. The CDR3 region has the DNA TGTGCCAGCAGCGTAGGAGAGAGGAACAATGAGCAGTTCTTC. This encodes CASSVGERNNEQFF.

The chain uses TRBV4-3 and TRBJ1-1; D is unresolved. This CDR3 spans 15 amino acids. Germline CDR1 LGHNA, CDR2 YSLEER. V was cut by 0 bases and J by 0 bases, with 8 bases left in between. The CDR3 protein is CASSQEMAVNTEAFF. The CDR3 region has the DNA TGCGCCAGCAGCCAAGAGATGGCGGTGAACACTGAAGCTTTCTTT.

CDR3 DNA sequence: TGCGCCAGCAGCCATCTCCTAGCGGGAGGGACAGATACGCAGTATTTT. As protein: CASSHLLAGGTDTQYF. The V call is TRBV4-1, the J call TRBJ2-3, with 12 positions matching TRBD2. CDR1 MGHRA and CDR2 YSYEKL come from the germline V gene. The CDR3 sequence is 16 residues long. Trimming took 3 bases from V and 3 from J; bases not matched to a gene: 4.

This clone was seen only once. V is TRBV9 and J is TRBJ2-7; no firm D call. V lost 2 bases and J 1 base, leaving 10 bases between the germline ends. From germline, CDR1 is SGDLS and CDR2 YYNGEE. The CDR3 consists of 14 residues. CDR3 bases: TGTGCCAGCAGCGTCGACATCTTATCCTACGAGCAGTACTTC. Its protein product is CASSVDILSYEQYF.

This clone was counted only a few times. V gene TRBV10-3 combines with J gene TRBJ2-5; a possible D gene is TRBD2 (6 bases). Germline CDR1 is ENHRY and CDR2 is SYGVKD. V lost 5 bases and J lost 5, with 21 bases in between. The CDR3 sequence is 16 residues long. The CDR3 nucleotides read TGTGCCATCAGTCTTAGCGGAGCGCAGGCGGGCGAGACCCAGTACTTC. Encoded protein: CAISLSGAQAGETQYF.

CDR3 region: CASSVAAGTSTDTQYF. CDR3 nucleotides: TGTGCCAGCAGCGTAGCCGCGGGGACTAGCACAGATACGCAGTATTTT. The V gene is TRBV9, the J gene TRBJ2-3, with D maybe TRBD2 (6 bases). This CDR3 region has 16 residues. V shed 0 bases and J shed 0 bases, with 11 bases lying between them. Per germline, CDR1 SGDLS and CDR2 YYNGEE.

This clone was detected only a few times. The V gene is TRBV29-1, the J gene TRBJ2-7, with 12 nucleotides matching TRBD2. This CDR3 region has 16 residues. The J segment lost 4 bases and the V segment lost 4 bases, leaving 11 bases of the junction unmatched. Germline V lookup: CDR1 SQVTM, CDR2 ANQGSEA. CDR3: CSVGWLAGGPQYEQYF. The CDR3 DNA is TGCAGCGTTGGCTGGCTAGCGGGAGGGCCCCAGTACGAGCAGTACTTC.

In this sample, this clone turned up a few times. The CDR3 nucleotides are TGCGCCAGCAGCTTGGCAGGGAGGGCAGAGACCCAGTACTTC. It encodes CASSLAGRAETQYF. The chain is built from TRBV5-1 and TRBJ2-5, with TRBD2 matching over 7 bases. This CDR3 region has 14 residues. Looked up from germline, CDR1 is SGHRS and CDR2 is YFSETQ. J lost 4 bases, V lost 0 bases, and 3 bases had no gene match.

The V call is TRBV6-5, the J call TRBJ1-2; perhaps TRBD1 as D (6 bases). The V gene lost 2 bases and the J gene lost 4 bases, with 11 bases spanning the gap. This CDR3 comprises 14 residues. Germline CDR1 MNHEY, CDR2 SVGAGI. The CDR3 loop is CASSYHDRSYGYTF. Here the CDR3 DNA reads TGTGCCAGCAGTTACCATGACAGGTCCTATGGCTACACCTTC.

The chain couples TRBV28 to TRBJ2-1, with a possible D match to TRBD2 (5 bases). The length of the CDR3 is 16 residues. Germline V CDR1 and CDR2: MDHEN, SYDVKM. V was clipped by 6 bases and J by 10 bases, with 25 bases between them. DNA of the CDR3: TGTGCCAGCAGGAACCCAATAAGGCAGGTGTTAGCGGAGCAGTTCTTC. Encoded protein: CASRNPIRQVLAEQFF.

This clone has a handful of counts. The rearrangement uses TRBV29-1 and TRBJ1-2; D is possibly TRBD1 (5 bases). The CDR3 consists of 12 residues. Trimming left V 8 bases short and J 6 bases short, with 16 bases between. Germline CDR1 and CDR2: SQVTM and ANQGSEA. Written as DNA, the CDR3 is TGCAGCACCTCGACAGAGGTACATGGCTACACCTTC. Translated, it gives CSTSTEVHGYTF.

V gene TRBV14 combines with J gene TRBJ1-1, with a weak D call TRBD1 (5 bases). V lost 2 bases and J lost 5, with 15 bases in between. Per germline, CDR1 SGHDN and CDR2 FVKESK. The CDR3 has 15 residues. CDR3 amino acids: CASSQTQGKHTEAFF. As DNA, the CDR3 is TGTGCCAGCAGCCAAACTCAGGGTAAACATACTGAAGCTTTCTTT.

This rearrangement joins TRBV6-1 to TRBJ1-5; 9 nucleotides align to TRBD1. The junction had 12 bases not matched to a gene; V was cut back by 4 bases and J by 2 bases. CDR3 length: 18 residues. Germline V gives CDR1 MNHNS, CDR2 SASEGT. Here the CDR3 reads CASSGSKQGARGNQPQHF. The CDR3 DNA sequence: TGTGCCAGCAGTGGCTCAAAACAGGGGGCAAGGGGCAATCAGCCCCAGCATTTT.

J is TRBJ1-2 and V is TRBV30, with no clear D. Germline CDR1 GTSNPN, CDR2 SVGIG (reference sequence). Trimming stripped 2 bases from V and 0 bases from J, with 10 bases between. CDR3 length: 14 residues. The CDR3 DNA sequence: TGTGCCTGGAGTTATGGCTCAACTAACTATGGCTACACCTTC. Amino acids: CAWSYGSTNYGYTF.

The chain recombines TRBV6-5 with TRBJ2-7; D perhaps matches TRBD1 (5 bases). Germline V CDR1 and CDR2: MNHEY, SVGAGI. Trimming shortened V by 5 bases and J by 7 bases, and 18 bases separated the two germline ends. The CDR3 extends over 14 amino acids. This chain's CDR3 is CASSNRRTRGEQYF. The CDR3 DNA is TGTGCCAGCAGTAATCGAAGGACACGAGGAGAGCAGTACTTC.